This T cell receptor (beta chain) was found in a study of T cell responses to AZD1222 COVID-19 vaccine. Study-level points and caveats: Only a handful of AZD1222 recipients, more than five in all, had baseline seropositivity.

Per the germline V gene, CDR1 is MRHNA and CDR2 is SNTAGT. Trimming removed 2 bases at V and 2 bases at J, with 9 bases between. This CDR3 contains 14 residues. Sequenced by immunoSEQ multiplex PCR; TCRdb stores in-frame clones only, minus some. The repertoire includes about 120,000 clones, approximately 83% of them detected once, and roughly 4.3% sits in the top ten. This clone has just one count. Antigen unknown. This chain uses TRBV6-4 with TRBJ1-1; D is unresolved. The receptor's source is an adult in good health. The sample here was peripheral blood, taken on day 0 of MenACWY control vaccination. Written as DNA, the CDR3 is TGTGCCAGCAGTGACAGGAGCGGAAACACTGAAGCTTTCTTT. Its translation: CASSDRSGNTEAFF.